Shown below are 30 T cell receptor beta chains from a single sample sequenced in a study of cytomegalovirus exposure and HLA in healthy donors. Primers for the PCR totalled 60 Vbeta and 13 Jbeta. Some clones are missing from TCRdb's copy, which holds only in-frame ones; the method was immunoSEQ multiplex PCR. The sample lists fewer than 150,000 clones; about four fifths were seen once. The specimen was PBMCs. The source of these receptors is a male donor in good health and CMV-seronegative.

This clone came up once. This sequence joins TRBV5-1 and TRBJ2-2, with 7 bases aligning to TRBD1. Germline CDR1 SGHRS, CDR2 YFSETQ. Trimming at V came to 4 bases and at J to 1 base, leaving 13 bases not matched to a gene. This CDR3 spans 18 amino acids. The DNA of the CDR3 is TGCGCCAGCAGCAGGGGGCCAGCTCCCACGGAGAACACCGGGGAGCTGTTTTTT. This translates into CASSRGPAPTENTGELFF. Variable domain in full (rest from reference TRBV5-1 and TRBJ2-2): KAGVTQTPRYLIKTRGQQVTLSCSPISGHRSVSWYQQTPGQGLQFLFEYFSETQRNKGNFPGRFSGRQFSNSRSEMNVSTLELGDSALYLCASSRGPAPTENTGELFFGEGSRLTVL.

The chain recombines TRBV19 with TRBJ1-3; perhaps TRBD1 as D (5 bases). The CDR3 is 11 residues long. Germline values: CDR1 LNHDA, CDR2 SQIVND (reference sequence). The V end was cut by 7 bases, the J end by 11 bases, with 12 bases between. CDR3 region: CASTLGGPIYF. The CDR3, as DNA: TGTGCCAGTACCCTCGGGGGTCCCATATATTTT.

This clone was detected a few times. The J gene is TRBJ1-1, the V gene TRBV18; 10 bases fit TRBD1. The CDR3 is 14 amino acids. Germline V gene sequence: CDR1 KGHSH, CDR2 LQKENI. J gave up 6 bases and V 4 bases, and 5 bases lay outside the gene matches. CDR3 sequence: CASSRYGQGAEAFF. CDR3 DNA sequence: TGTGCCAGCTCACGCTACGGACAGGGGGCTGAAGCTTTCTTT.

In DNA, the CDR3 is TGTGCCAGCAGCCCGCGGCGGGGGATGACTGAAGCTTTCTTT. As protein: CASSPRRGMTEAFF. The genes are TRBV11-3 and TRBJ1-1, with a possible D match to TRBD1 (5 bases). CDR3 size: 14 residues. Germline V gene data show CDR1 as SGHNT and CDR2 as YENEEA. V was pared by 5 bases and J by 5 bases, with 15 bases between.

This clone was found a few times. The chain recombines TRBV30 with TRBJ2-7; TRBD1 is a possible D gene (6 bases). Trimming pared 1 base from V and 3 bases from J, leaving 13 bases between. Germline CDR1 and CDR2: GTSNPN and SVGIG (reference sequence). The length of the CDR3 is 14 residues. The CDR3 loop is CAWSGTGFDYEQYF. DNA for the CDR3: TGTGCCTGGAGTGGTACAGGGTTCGACTACGAGCAGTACTTC.

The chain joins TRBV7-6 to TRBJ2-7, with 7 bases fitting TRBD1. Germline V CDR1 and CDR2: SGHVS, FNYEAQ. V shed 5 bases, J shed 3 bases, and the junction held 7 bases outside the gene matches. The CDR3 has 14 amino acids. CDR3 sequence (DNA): TGTGCCAGCAGCGACCGGGACAGACACTACGAGCAGTACTTC. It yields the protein CASSDRDRHYEQYF.

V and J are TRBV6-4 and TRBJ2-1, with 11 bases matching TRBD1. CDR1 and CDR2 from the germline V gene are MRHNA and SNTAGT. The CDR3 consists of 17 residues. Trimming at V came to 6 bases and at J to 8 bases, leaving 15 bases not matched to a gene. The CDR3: CASSLPDRGRRGDEQFF. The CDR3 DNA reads TGTGCCAGCAGCTTACCGGACAGGGGGCGGCGGGGCGATGAGCAGTTCTTC.

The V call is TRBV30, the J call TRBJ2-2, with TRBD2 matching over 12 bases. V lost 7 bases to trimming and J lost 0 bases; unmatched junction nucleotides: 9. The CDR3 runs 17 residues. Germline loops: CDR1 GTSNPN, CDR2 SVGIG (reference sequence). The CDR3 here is CASQGLAGIPNTGELFF. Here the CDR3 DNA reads TGTGCCTCACAAGGACTAGCGGGGATACCGAACACCGGGGAGCTGTTTTTT.

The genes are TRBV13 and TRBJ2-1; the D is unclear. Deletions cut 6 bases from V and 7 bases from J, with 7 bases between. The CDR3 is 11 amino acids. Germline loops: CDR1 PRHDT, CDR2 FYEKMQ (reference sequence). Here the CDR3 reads CASSPRNEQFF. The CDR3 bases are TGTGCCAGCAGTCCGAGGAATGAGCAGTTCTTC.

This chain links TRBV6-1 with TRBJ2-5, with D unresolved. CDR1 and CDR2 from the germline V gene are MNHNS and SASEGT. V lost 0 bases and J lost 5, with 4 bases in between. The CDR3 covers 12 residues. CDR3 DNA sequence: TGTGCCAGCAGTGAAGCGCAGGAGACCCAGTACTTC. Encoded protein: CASSEAQETQYF.

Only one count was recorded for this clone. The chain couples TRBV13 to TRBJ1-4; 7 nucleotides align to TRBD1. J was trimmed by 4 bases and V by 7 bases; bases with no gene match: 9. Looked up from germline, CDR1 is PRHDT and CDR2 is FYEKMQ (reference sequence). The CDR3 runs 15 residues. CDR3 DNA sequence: TGTGCCAGCACCACCGGGACAGATTTTAATGAAAAACTGTTTTTT. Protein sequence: CASTTGTDFNEKLFF.

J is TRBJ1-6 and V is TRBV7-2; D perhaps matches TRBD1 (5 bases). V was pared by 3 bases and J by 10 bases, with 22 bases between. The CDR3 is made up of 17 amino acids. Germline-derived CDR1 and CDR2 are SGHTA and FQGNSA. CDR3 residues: CASSFLGRRPGDSPLHF. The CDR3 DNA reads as TGTGCCAGCAGCTTTTTGGGGCGGCGGCCAGGTGACTCACCCCTCCACTTT.

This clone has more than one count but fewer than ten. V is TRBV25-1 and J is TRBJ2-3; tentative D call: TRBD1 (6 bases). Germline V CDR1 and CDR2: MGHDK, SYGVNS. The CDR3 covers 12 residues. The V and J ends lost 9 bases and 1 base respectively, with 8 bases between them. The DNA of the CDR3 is TGTGCCAGTAACAGGGGCACAGATACGCAGTATTTT. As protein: CASNRGTDTQYF.

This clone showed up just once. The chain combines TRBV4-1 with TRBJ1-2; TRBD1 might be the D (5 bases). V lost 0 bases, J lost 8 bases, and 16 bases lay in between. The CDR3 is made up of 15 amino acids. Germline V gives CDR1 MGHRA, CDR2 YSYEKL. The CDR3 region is CASSQDILGGDGYTF. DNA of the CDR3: TGCGCCAGCAGCCAAGATATTTTGGGGGGAGACGGCTACACCTTC.

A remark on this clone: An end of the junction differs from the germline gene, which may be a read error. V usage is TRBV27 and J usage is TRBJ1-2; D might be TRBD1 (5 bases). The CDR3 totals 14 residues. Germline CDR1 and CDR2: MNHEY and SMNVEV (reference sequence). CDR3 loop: CASSSMNGGGEMWF. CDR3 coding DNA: TGTGCCAGCAGTTCTATGAACGGGGGAGGGGAAATGTGGTTC.

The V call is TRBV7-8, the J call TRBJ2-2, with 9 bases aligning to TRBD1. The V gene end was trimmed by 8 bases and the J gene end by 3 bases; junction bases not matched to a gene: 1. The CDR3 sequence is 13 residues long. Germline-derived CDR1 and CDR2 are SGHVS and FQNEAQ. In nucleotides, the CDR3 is TGTGCCAGCCGGACAGGGGACACCGGGGAGCTGTTTTTT. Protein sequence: CASRTGDTGELFF.

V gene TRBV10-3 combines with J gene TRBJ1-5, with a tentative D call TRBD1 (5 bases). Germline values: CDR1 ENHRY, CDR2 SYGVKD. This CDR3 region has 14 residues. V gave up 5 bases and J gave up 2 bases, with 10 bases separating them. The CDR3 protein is CAISPGGGNQPQHF. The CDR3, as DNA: TGTGCCATCAGTCCCGGGGGAGGCAATCAGCCCCAGCATTTT.

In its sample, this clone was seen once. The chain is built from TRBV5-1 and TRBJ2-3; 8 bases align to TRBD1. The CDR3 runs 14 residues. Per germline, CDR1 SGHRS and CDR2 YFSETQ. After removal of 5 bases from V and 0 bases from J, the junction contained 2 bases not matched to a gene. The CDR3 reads CASSGDRSTDTQYF. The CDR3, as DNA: TGCGCCAGCAGTGGGGACAGGAGCACAGATACGCAGTATTTT.

Written as DNA, the CDR3 is TGTGCCAGCAGCCCACTGGACAGGACCTACAATGAGCAGTTCTTC. As protein: CASSPLDRTYNEQFF. The chain links TRBV5-4 to TRBJ2-1, with 7 positions matching TRBD1. Germline CDR1 reads SGHNT; CDR2 reads YYREEE (reference sequence). V was clipped by 4 bases and J by 2 bases; unmatched bases: 6. CDR3 length: 15 residues.

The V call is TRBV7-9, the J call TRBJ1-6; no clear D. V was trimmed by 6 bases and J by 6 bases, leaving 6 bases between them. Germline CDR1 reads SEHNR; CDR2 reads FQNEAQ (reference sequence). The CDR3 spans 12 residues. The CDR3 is CASSRSNSPLHF. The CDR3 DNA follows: TGTGCCAGCAGTCGGAGTAATTCACCCCTCCACTTT.

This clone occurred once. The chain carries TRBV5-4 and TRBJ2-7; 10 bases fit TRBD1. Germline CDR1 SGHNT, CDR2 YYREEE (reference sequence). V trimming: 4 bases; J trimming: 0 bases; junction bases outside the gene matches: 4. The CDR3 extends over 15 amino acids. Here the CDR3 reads CASSRGQGTSYEQYF. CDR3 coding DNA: TGTGCCAGCAGCCGGGGACAGGGGACCTCCTACGAGCAGTACTTC.

The CDR3 region has the DNA TGCGCCAGCAGCCAAAGCCCGGGGGGCTCCTATAATTCACCCCTCCACTTT. The encoded protein is CASSQSPGGSYNSPLHF. V is TRBV4-1 and J is TRBJ1-6; possible D gene TRBD1, 5 bases. CDR1 is MGHRA and CDR2 is YSYEKL in the germline V gene. This CDR3 is 17 amino acids long. V lost 2 bases and J lost 0, with 11 bases in between.

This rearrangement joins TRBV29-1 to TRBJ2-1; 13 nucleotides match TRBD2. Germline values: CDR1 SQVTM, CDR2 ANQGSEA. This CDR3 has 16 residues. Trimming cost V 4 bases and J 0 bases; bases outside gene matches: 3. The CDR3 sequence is CSVVWTSGSSYNEQFF. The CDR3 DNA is TGCAGCGTTGTTTGGACTAGCGGGAGCTCCTACAATGAGCAGTTCTTC.

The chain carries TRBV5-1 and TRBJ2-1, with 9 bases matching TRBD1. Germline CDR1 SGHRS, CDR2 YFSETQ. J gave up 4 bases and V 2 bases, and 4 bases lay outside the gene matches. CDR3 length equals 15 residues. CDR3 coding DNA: TGCGCCAGCAGCTTAGGGACAGGGAGGTACAATGAGCAGTTCTTC. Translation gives CASSLGTGRYNEQFF.

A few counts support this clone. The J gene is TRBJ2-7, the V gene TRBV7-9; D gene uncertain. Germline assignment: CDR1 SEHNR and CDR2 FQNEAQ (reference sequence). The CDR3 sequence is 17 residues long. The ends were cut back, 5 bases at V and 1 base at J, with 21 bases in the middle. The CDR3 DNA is TGTGCCAGCAGCCATTCTTATACGGGTCTTAGGTCCTACGAGCAGTACTTC. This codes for CASSHSYTGLRSYEQYF.

CDR3 nucleotides: TGTGCCAGCAGCTCTCTGGAGCAGGAGACCCAGTACTTC. Protein: CASSSLEQETQYF. The rearrangement joins TRBV7-2 to TRBJ2-5; D unresolved. The CDR3 loop spans 13 amino acids. Trimming took off 4 bases at V and 5 bases at J, with 11 bases between the two ends. The V gene's germline CDR1 is SGHTA and CDR2 FQGNSA. The full variable domain, in which reference TRBV7-2 and TRBJ2-5 provide the parts outside the CDR3, is GAGVSQSPSNKVTEKGKDVELRCDPISGHTALYWYRQSLGQGLEFLIYFQGNSAPDKSGLPSDRFSAERTGGSVSTLTIQRTQQEDSAVYLCASSSLEQETQYFGPGTRLLVL.

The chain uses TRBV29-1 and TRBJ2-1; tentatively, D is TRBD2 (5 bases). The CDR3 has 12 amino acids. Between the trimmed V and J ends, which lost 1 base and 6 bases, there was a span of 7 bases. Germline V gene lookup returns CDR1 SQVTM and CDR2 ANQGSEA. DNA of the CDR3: TGCAGCGTTGAAGGGGGAGTCAATGAGCAGTTCTTC. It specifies CSVEGGVNEQFF.

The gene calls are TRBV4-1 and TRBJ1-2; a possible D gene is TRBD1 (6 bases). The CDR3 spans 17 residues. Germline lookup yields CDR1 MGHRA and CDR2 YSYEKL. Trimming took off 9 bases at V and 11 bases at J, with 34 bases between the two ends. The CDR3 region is CARKGGGPTRSPYRYTF. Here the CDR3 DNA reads TGCGCCAGAAAGGGGGGGGGACCAACGCGTTCGCCCTATAGGTACACCTTC.

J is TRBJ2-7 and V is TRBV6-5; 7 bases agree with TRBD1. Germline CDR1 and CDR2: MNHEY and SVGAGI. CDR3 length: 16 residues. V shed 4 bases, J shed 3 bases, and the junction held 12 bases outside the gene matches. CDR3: CASSSSGTVDVYEQYF. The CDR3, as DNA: TGTGCCAGCAGTTCATCCGGGACAGTAGATGTCTACGAGCAGTACTTC.

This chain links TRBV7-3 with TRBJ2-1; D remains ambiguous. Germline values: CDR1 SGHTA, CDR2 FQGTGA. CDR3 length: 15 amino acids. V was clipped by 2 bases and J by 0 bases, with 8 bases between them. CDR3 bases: TGTGCCAGCAGCTTAGGCGGAGCCTCCTACAATGAGCAGTTCTTC. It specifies CASSLGGASYNEQFF.